One and the same sample provided the 8 T cell receptor beta chains below, sequenced in a study of T-cell memory formation after mild COVID-19. MiXCR was run by TCRdb on the 5' RACE reads, yielding one entry per CDR3 protein. The sample holds about 320,000 distinct CDR3 sequences, over 11% seen once. Sequencing used PBMCs or a T cell subset sorted from them (not recorded which). The receptor source for this set is a man in his late teens or twenties who had mild COVID-19 (a few samples of this study predate the infection). Cell type and time point are not known.

This sequence joins TRBV14 and TRBJ1-2, with D possibly TRBD1 on 6 matching bases. The length of the CDR3 is 14 residues. Trimming took 8 bases from V and 2 from J, leaving 15 bases between them. Germline lookup yields CDR1 SGHDN and CDR2 FVKESK. CDR3 DNA: TGTGCCAGCTCTACAGGGTCGTTCAACTATGGCTACACCTTC. Translation gives CASSTGSFNYGYTF.

V usage is TRBV25-1 and J usage is TRBJ2-3; TRBD2 matches 8 bases. This CDR3 spans 16 amino acids. V shed 4 bases, J shed 4 bases, and the junction held 10 bases outside the gene matches. Germline lookup yields CDR1 MGHDK and CDR2 SYGVNS. CDR3 DNA: TGTGCCAGCAGTGGGGCGGGGGGCCGGGGAGCAGATACGCAGTATTTT. Its protein product is CASSGAGGRGADTQYF.

The chain couples TRBV5-5 to TRBJ1-5; D not resolved. The CDR3 runs to 16 residues. From germline, CDR1 is SGHKS and CDR2 YYEKEE (reference sequence). Trimming took off 2 bases at V and 3 bases at J, with 15 bases between the two ends. The CDR3 DNA is TGTGCCAGCAGCTTCCAAGGTATACAGAACAATCAGCCCCAGCATTTT. Translating gives CASSFQGIQNNQPQHF.

The sample holds a few counts of this clonotype. CDR3 DNA sequence: TGTGCCAGCAGCCGCCGACTAGCGGGGGCCAACCAAGAGACCCAGTACTTC. Protein: CASSRRLAGANQETQYF. The chain combines TRBV5-6 with TRBJ2-5; 12 positions match TRBD2. Germline values: CDR1 SGHDT, CDR2 YYEEEE. This CDR3 contains 17 residues. The J segment lost 0 bases and the V segment lost 4 bases, leaving 7 bases of the junction unmatched.

The table lists this clonotype with a few counts. The chain recombines TRBV6-5 with TRBJ2-3; tentatively, D is TRBD2 (7 bases). Germline assignment: CDR1 MNHEY and CDR2 SVGAGI. V dropped 0 bases and J dropped 7 bases, with 14 bases sitting between them. CDR3 length: 15 amino acids. CDR3 region: CASSYSGGLGNTQYF. The CDR3 coding sequence is TGTGCCAGCAGTTACTCGGGGGGGCTTGGGAATACGCAGTATTTT.

The rearrangement links TRBV2 to TRBJ2-7; D assignment may be TRBD1 or TRBD2 (5 bases each). The V gene lost 6 bases and the J gene lost 0 bases, with 12 bases spanning the gap. The CDR3 covers 14 residues. CDR1 and CDR2 (germline): SNHLY, FYNNEI. As DNA, the CDR3 is TGTGCCAGCAGAGGGACGATGGGCTCCTACGAGCAGTACGTC. Translation: CASRGTMGSYEQYV.

The rearrangement joins TRBV28 to TRBJ1-5; TRBD1 might be the D (5 bases). The V gene's germline CDR1 is MDHEN and CDR2 SYDVKM. The CDR3 is 15 amino acids. V gave up 3 bases and J gave up 2 bases, with 11 bases separating them. CDR3 protein: CASSLGRVGNQPQHF. Here the CDR3 DNA reads TGTGCCAGCAGTTTGGGACGGGTGGGCAATCAGCCCCAGCATTTT.

This clonotype appeared a few times. Here the CDR3 reads CASSYQNTEAFF. DNA for the CDR3: TGTGCCAGCAGTTATCAGAACACTGAAGCTTTCTTT. The chain links TRBV6-6 to TRBJ1-1, with D unclear. This CDR3 comprises 12 residues. Per germline, CDR1 MNHNY and CDR2 SVGAGI (reference sequence). V gave up 3 bases and J gave up 1 base, with 3 bases separating them.